This is a list of T cell receptor beta chains from one sample in a study of blood T cell repertoires in COVID-19. Clones were sequenced by immunoSEQ multiplex PCR, and TCRdb holds only the in-frame ones, with some missing. The data show approximately 270,000 clones, around nine tenths seen once. The specimen sequenced was PBMCs or T cells enriched from blood (not recorded which). Source of these receptors: a woman aged 55-75 years who had recovered from COVID-19. Both conserved end residues are part of each CDR3. The D gene is left open where the match is weak. Expanded clones get a size class; other rows say once, few or many, or leave the size out.

NA	TRBV28	NA	TRBJ1-3	CASRARGRNDTIYF	TGTGCCAGCAGGGCTCGGGGTCGGAATGACACCATATATTTT
NA	TRBV28	TRBD2	TRBJ2-7	CATTSGRYEQYF	TGTGCGACGACTAGCGGTCGCTACGAGCAGTACTTC
once	TRBV28	TRBD1	TRBJ1-1	CASSLLYRGAEAFF	TGTGCCAGCAGTTTATTGTACAGGGGAGCTGAAGCTTTCTTT
NA	TRBV19	NA	TRBJ1-2	CASSWGPVQHGYTF	TGTGCCAGTAGCTGGGGGCCCGTGCAGCATGGCTACACCTTC
NA	TRBV7-9	NA	TRBJ1-6	CASSPGSLSSYNSPLHF	TGTGCCAGCAGCCCGGGAAGCCTAAGCTCCTATAATTCACCCCTCCACTTT
NA	TRBV28	NA	TRBJ2-7	CASSSLDSALSYEQYF	TGTGCCAGCAGTTCCCTGGACAGCGCCCTATCCTACGAGCAGTACTTC
once	TRBV5-8	NA	TRBJ1-3	CASSLGLSGNTIYF	TGTGCCAGCAGCTTGGGTCTCTCTGGAAACACCATATATTTT
NA	TRBV7-3	TRBD1	TRBJ1-6	CASSLRGLGYNSPLHF	TGTGCCAGCAGCCTCAGGGGGCTCGGGTATAATTCACCCCTCCACTTT
NA	TRBV3-1/TRBV3-2	NA	TRBJ1-6	CASSQRLRLALHF	TGTGCCAGCAGCCAGCGTTTGAGGCTGGCCCTCCACTTT
NA	TRBV7-6	TRBD2	TRBJ2-7	CASSSPGAGELYEQYF	TGTGCCAGCAGCTCCCCCGGGGCGGGGGAACTCTACGAGCAGTACTTC
NA	TRBV2	TRBD2	TRBJ2-5	CASSRGLAGGLQETQYF	TGTGCCAGCAGTCGAGGACTAGCGGGGGGGCTACAAGAGACCCAGTACTTC
once	TRBV9	NA	TRBJ2-1	CASSVAARGYNEQFF	TGTGCCAGCAGCGTAGCTGCCAGGGGATACAATGAGCAGTTCTTC
NA	TRBV11-3	NA	TRBJ1-4	CASSLAGRAEKLFF	TGTGCCAGCAGCTTAGCAGGGAGGGCGGAAAAACTGTTTTTT
NA	TRBV9	TRBD2	TRBJ2-3	CASSTPAAGVKDTQYF	TGTGCCAGCAGCACGCCGGCAGCGGGAGTAAAAGATACGCAGTATTTT
NA	TRBV12-5	NA	TRBJ1-5	CASGQPPFGGGNQPQHF	TGTGCTAGTGGACAACCCCCCTTCGGGGGTGGCAATCAGCCCCAGCATTTT
NA	TRBV7-6	NA	TRBJ1-1	CASSLLFTTEAFF	TGTGCCAGCAGCCTGCTCTTTACAACTGAAGCTTTCTTT
NA	TRBV7-9	NA	TRBJ2-4	CASSLGLGAIQYF	TGTGCCAGCAGCCTTGGACTGGGGGCCATTCAGTACTTC
NA	TRBV4-1	NA	TRBJ1-5	CASSLSPLISSNQPQHF	TGCGCCAGCAGCCTCTCCCCCTTGATTAGTAGCAATCAGCCCCAGCATTTT
NA	TRBV4-1	NA	TRBJ1-3	CASSQDLQGRSSGNTIYF	TGCGCCAGCAGCCAAGATTTGCAGGGAAGGAGCTCTGGAAACACCATATATTTT
once	TRBV30	TRBD1	TRBJ1-1	CAWSGQGGGTEAFF	TGTGCCTGGAGTGGACAGGGTGGGGGCACTGAAGCTTTCTTT
NA	TRBV23-1	NA	TRBJ2-6	CASGRGSGANVLTF	TGCGCCTCTGGAAGGGGTTCCGGGGCCAACGTCCTGACTTTC
once	TRBV7-8	NA	TRBJ1-5	CASSLALDQPQHF	TGTGCCAGCAGCTTAGCTCTTGATCAGCCCCAGCATTTT
NA	TRBV19	NA	TRBJ1-5	CASSLTGGVGNQPQHF	TGTGCCAGTAGTCTGACGGGGGGAGTTGGCAATCAGCCCCAGCATTTT
few	TRBV29-1	NA	TRBJ1-1	CSVEDGGRANTEAFF	TGCAGCGTTGAAGATGGGGGCAGGGCGAACACTGAAGCTTTCTTT
NA	TRBV24-1	TRBD1	TRBJ2-2	CATSDPRTGQAGELFF	TGTGCCACCAGTGATCCCCGGACAGGGCAAGCCGGGGAGCTGTTTTTT
NA	TRBV14	NA	TRBJ1-3	CASSLVSGRVSGNTIYF	TGTGCCAGCAGCCTCGTGTCCGGGAGGGTCTCTGGAAACACCATATATTTT
NA	TRBV28	NA	TRBJ1-6	CASSLISSNSPLHF	TGTGCCAGCAGTTTAATCTCCTCTAATTCACCCCTCCACTTT
NA	TRBV19	NA	TRBJ2-7	CASSIEGVSSYEQYF	TGTGCCAGTAGTATAGAAGGGGTCAGCTCCTACGAGCAGTACTTC
once	TRBV27	NA	TRBJ1-2	CASSSREINYGYTF	TGTGCCAGCAGTTCGCGGGAGATTAACTATGGCTACACCTTC
NA	TRBV19	TRBD2	TRBJ2-1	CASNTGGGDNEQFF	TGTGCCAGTAATACGGGAGGTGGCGACAATGAGCAGTTCTTC
few	TRBV30	NA	TRBJ2-7	CAWGISYEQYF	TGTGCCTGGGGTATCTCCTACGAGCAGTACTTC
NA	TRBV29-1	NA	TRBJ1-2	CSVGLLQDGYTF	TGCAGCGTGGGACTACTACAGGATGGCTACACCTTC
NA	TRBV7-5	NA	TRBJ2-7	CTPGQRPYEQYF	TGTACCCCGGGACAGCGTCCCTACGAGCAGTACTTC
NA	TRBV6-4	NA	TRBJ2-2	CASSILANTGELFF	TGTGCCAGCAGTATACTAGCTAACACCGGGGAGCTGTTTTTT
NA	TRBV18	NA	TRBJ1-1	CASSPNTDTEAFF	TGTGCCAGCTCACCGAATACGGACACTGAAGCTTTCTTT
NA	TRBV12-3/TRBV12-4	NA	TRBJ1-1	CASSFRGIEAFF	TGTGCCAGCAGTTTTAGGGGGATTGAAGCTTTCTTT
NA	TRBV30	NA	TRBJ1-5	CAWRPDSNQPQHF	TGTGCCTGGAGGCCAGATAGCAATCAGCCCCAGCATTTT
NA	TRBV14	NA	TRBJ2-7	CASSLGTEQYF	TGTGCCAGCAGCCTGGGGACTGAGCAGTACTTC
NA	TRBV19	TRBD1	TRBJ1-3	CASSIGPGQGLSGNTIYF	TGTGCCAGTAGTATAGGACCGGGACAGGGGCTCTCTGGAAACACCATATATTTT
once	TRBV5-4	TRBD2	TRBJ2-5	CASSLAASGGGETQYF	TGTGCCAGCAGCTTGGCTGCTAGCGGGGGAGGAGAGACCCAGTACTTC
NA	TRBV7-3	NA	TRBJ2-3	CASSSAGATDTQYF	TGTGCCAGCAGCTCCGCAGGGGCCACAGATACGCAGTATTTT
NA	TRBV6-5	TRBD1	TRBJ1-2	CASSLGQGNYGYTF	TGTGCCAGCAGCCTGGGACAGGGAAACTATGGCTACACCTTC
once	TRBV28	NA	TRBJ2-3	CASSLGVRTDTQYF	TGTGCCAGCAGTTTAGGAGTGCGCACAGATACGCAGTATTTT
few	TRBV6-4	TRBD1	TRBJ1-3	CASSETGGSGNTIYF	TGTGCCAGCAGTGAAACAGGGGGCTCTGGAAACACCATATATTTT
NA	TRBV21-1	NA	TRBJ1-4	CASTDGQGSTNEKLFF	TGTGCCAGCACCGATGGACAGGGATCAACTAATGAAAAACTGTTTTTT